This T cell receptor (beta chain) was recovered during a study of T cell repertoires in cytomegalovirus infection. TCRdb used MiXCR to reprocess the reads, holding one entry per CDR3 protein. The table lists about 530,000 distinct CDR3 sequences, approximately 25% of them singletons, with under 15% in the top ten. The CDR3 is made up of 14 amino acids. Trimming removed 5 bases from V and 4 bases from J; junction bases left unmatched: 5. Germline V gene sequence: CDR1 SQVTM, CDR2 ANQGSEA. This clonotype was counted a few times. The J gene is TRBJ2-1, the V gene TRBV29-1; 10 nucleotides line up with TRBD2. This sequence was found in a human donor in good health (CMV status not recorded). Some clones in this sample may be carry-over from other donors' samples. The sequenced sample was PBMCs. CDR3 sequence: CSVITSGIYNEQFF. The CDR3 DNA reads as TGCAGCGTTATCACTAGCGGGATTTACAATGAGCAGTTCTTC.